This T cell receptor (beta chain) was obtained from a study of T cell responses to AZD1222 COVID-19 vaccine. Broader study findings: There were vaccine-associated CD4 TCRs across spike, dominant at 160-218 and 743-854. Baseline seropositivity characterized only a handful of AZD1222 recipients. A mostly white British donor set with more females was recruited, and clonal diversity was possibly underestimated. Nearly half of unique spike-specific TCRs reportedly avoided B.1.351 and B.1.1.7 mutated regions.

Sequencing used immunoSEQ multiplex PCR; TCRdb keeps in-frame clones, though not all of them. Of 150,000 to 180,000 clones in the sample, 90% were seen once. In regard to this clone: Its antigen is unknown.

The V gene lost 6 bases and the J gene lost 5 bases, with 9 bases spanning the gap. Germline CDR1 SGHAT, CDR2 FQNNGV. The CDR3 sequence is 12 residues long. The sample was peripheral blood, taken on day 0 of AZD1222 vaccination. This chain uses TRBV11-2 with TRBJ2-3, with D hard to call. This sequence originates from an adult in good health. As DNA, the CDR3 is TGTGCCAGCAGACGGTTCGGAGATACGCAGTATTTT. This sequence encodes CASRRFGDTQYF.